This TCR beta chain was sequenced for a study of T cells in Graves' hyperthyroidism and ophthalmopathy (dated by TCRdb to about 2019). For the study in its entirety: Peripheral blood was collected at initial diagnosis, before any treatment. To identify distinguishing TCR V-J signatures, a discovery cohort of around 100 patients was used, comprising 43 with Graves' ophthalmopathy and some 60 with stable Graves' hyperthyroidism. Prospective prediction of ophthalmopathy was tested in an independent validation cohort of 18 to 20 hyperthyroidism patients and roughly 16 patients who later progressed to ophthalmopathy. The roughly 94 discovery patients were randomly divided into training and test sets at a 7:3 ratio. The study also compared thyroid tissue and blood T-cell repertoires from over 5 Graves' hyperthyroidism patients. Following sampling, methimazole starting at 30 mg daily was given to hyperthyroidism patients, and high-dose intravenous methylprednisolone was given to ophthalmopathy patients. TCR Vbeta CDR3 sequencing of some 140 peripheral blood samples (about 45 ophthalmopathy, roughly 74 hyperthyroidism and roughly 17 progressor patients) is reported in the paper. Study-wide conclusions, independent of this receptor: No statistical method was used to fix the sample size in advance, and group allocation was not hidden from the investigators. During validation, the model predicted progression to ophthalmopathy a median of around 7 months ahead of onset, with just under 71% sensitivity and about 72% specificity. A 13 V-J signature model separated ophthalmopathy from stable hyperthyroidism, with around 90% sensitivity and 81% to 83% specificity in cross-validation and 80%/75% in testing. Most expanded thyroid clonotypes (frequency above 0.001) were also detected in blood, a finding suggesting that blood repertoires may reflect thyroid immune responses.

Moderately to severely active disease, a Clinical Activity Score of at least 3, a NOSPECS grade of at least 4, and a duration under 3 months were present in ophthalmopathy patients. The study excluded patients with uncontrolled infections, other autoimmune diseases, pregnancy or lactation. Clinical symptoms, serum thyroxine and TRAb, thyroid ultrasound, and orbital computed tomography formed the basis for the diagnoses. PBMCs were isolated from 8 to 10 ml of fresh peripheral blood by Ficoll-Paque density gradient centrifugation. Trizol reagent was used to extract total RNA, and RNA quality was then checked on an Agilent 2100 Bioanalyzer. CDR1 and CDR2 were assigned from the germline V gene (reference sequence) as DFQATT and SNEGSKA. V and J are truncated by 1 base and 0 bases respectively, leaving an intervening sequence of 13 bases. The CDR3 measures 16 amino acids from cysteine to phenylalanine. Of the read, only the CDR3 DNA is kept; its 48 bases are in frame from base 1.

TCR beta CDR3 regions were amplified from RNA transcripts. The TCR CDR3 was subjected to a first round of RT-PCR using the HTBI primer set and the Qiagen OneStep RT-PCR kit. Libraries were constructed in a second round of multiplex PCR, after which size selection and purification were carried out. Sequencing of the libraries was done on an Illumina HiSeq2000 using paired-end 100 bp reads. In the source study's methods: SOAPnuke was used to process the raw data, throwing out any read that contained adapters or uncalled bases, had a mean Phred below 15, or lacked an exact constant-primer or identifier match. COPE v1.2.5 was used to merge the high-quality paired reads, and each unique nucleotide sequence was defined as a clonotype. MiTCR v1.1 was used to align the clonotypes against IMGT TRBV, TRBD and TRBJ reference segments. Only V-J combinations with frequency above 0.0001, covering about 99% of repertoires, were analysed. The TCS score was defined as F50 (clonal expansion) divided by E x V (chaos), with BLOSUM62-based TCRdist calculated between CDR3 peptides within each V-J. Welch's t-statistics and random forest reduced approximately 520 V-J features to roughly 13, which were used in a naive Bayes classifier (R e1071). In TCRdb, the public reads were trimmed at Q25 with fastp and aligned with MiXCR, with productive beta chains retained. All rows with the same CDR3 protein become a single entry with the most common DNA and genes. These V and J calls derive from TCRdb rather than the authors' analysis. In this sample the table shows some 570,000 distinct CDR3 sequences, approximately 15% of which occur a single time. Roughly 7.1% of the sample rests with the top ten.

Concerning this clonotype: Its specific antigen is unknown. Base-call qualities are not available, and no considerably larger clone is one nucleotide away.

The rearranged chain carries TRBV20-1 and TRBJ2-1; a tentative D call is TRBD2 (5 bases match). The sample taken for sequencing was blood. This sequence was found in a woman aged 18-35 years with Graves' ophthalmopathy. The DNA is TGCAGTGCTAGAGGGGAGAGAGGGAGCTCCTACAATGAGCAGTTCTTC. Its protein is CSARGERGSSYNEQFF.